The 26 T cell receptor beta chains below all came from one sample that was sequenced in a study of blood T cell repertoires in COVID-19. Profiled with immunoSEQ multiplex PCR; TCRdb holds only in-frame clones, not every one. The profile shows about 270,000 clones, 85% to 90% of them singletons. Sequenced sample: PBMCs or T cells enriched from blood (not recorded which). These TCRs come from a woman aged 60-75 years in a cohort exposed to, infected with or recovered from COVID-19 (not recorded which).

This clone was counted between two and nine times. V and J are TRBV10-3 and TRBJ2-7; TRBD2 matches at 12 bases. The V gene's germline CDR1 is ENHRY and CDR2 SYGVKD. This CDR3 has 15 amino acids. V dropped 10 bases and J dropped 1; count of bases not matched to a gene: 8. The DNA for the CDR3 is TGTGCCACCCGGACTAGCGGGGTACTATCCTACGAGCAGTACTTC. It encodes CATRTSGVLSYEQYF.

The sample holds a few counts of this clone. This chain joins TRBV6-2 or TRBV6-3 and TRBJ1-1; unclear D gene. The CDR3 is 12 residues long. Germline values: CDR1 MNHEY, CDR2 SVGEGT. V was cut by 2 bases and J by 8 bases, with 9 bases left in between. Written as DNA, the CDR3 is TGTGCCAGCAGTTACCTGGGCAGCGAAGCTTTCTTT. Translation: CASSYLGSEAFF.

V usage is TRBV27 and J usage is TRBJ2-5; TRBD2 matches at 9 bases. The CDR3 is 15 residues long. The trim removed 3 bases at V and 1 base at J, leaving 3 bases unmatched. From germline, CDR1 is MNHEY and CDR2 SMNVEV (reference sequence). The CDR3 loop reads CASSFLAGLQETQYF. CDR3 coding DNA: TGTGCCAGCAGTTTTCTAGCGGGACTCCAAGAGACCCAGTACTTC.

V usage is TRBV10-1 and J usage is TRBJ1-4, with 11 positions matching TRBD1. Germline trimming cut 6 bases from V and 8 bases from J; bases unmatched to any gene: 2. Germline CDR1 is WNHNN and CDR2 is SYGVQD (reference sequence). This CDR3 has 13 residues. CDR3 sequence: CASSGTGGEKLFF. The CDR3, as DNA: TGCGCCAGCAGCGGGACAGGGGGAGAAAAACTGTTTTTT.

The chain recombines TRBV4-2 with TRBJ2-5; 7 bases match TRBD1. The CDR3 contains 16 residues. The germline V gene has CDR1 LGHNA and CDR2 YNFKEQ. V shed 2 bases and J 2 bases; nucleotides not matched to a gene: 8. The CDR3 sequence: CASSQSLPGQQETQYF. The CDR3 coding sequence is TGTGCCAGCAGCCAATCTCTCCCGGGACAGCAAGAGACCCAGTACTTC.

This rearrangement joins TRBV5-6 to TRBJ1-2; D may be TRBD1 (6 bases). V lost 5 bases, J lost 7 bases, and 21 bases lay in between. The CDR3 extends over 15 amino acids. The germline V gene encodes CDR1 SGHDT and CDR2 YYEEEE. DNA of the CDR3: TGTGCCAGCAGTACCCGGGGGGGCTCCACTGGTGGCTACACCTTC. It yields the protein CASSTRGGSTGGYTF.

The table lists this clone with a few counts. The chain employs TRBV19 and TRBJ2-2; D unresolved. The germline V and J ends were trimmed by 1 base and 2 bases, with 8 bases remaining between them. Germline-derived CDR1 and CDR2 are LNHDA and SQIVND (reference sequence). The CDR3 loop spans 15 amino acids. Written as DNA, the CDR3 is TGTGCCAGTAGTATAGGGGCACAAAACACCGGGGAGCTGTTTTTT. Residues: CASSIGAQNTGELFF.

The count of this clone is one. The chain links TRBV30 to TRBJ2-1, with 7 bases matching TRBD2. Germline-derived CDR1 and CDR2 are GTSNPN and SVGIG (reference sequence). This CDR3 is 14 amino acids long. J gave up 4 bases and V 0 bases, and 3 bases lay outside the gene matches. The CDR3 coding sequence is TGTGCCTGGAGTGTAGGTAGCGGGTACAATGAGCAGTTCTTC. This sequence encodes CAWSVGSGYNEQFF.

J is TRBJ2-1 and V is TRBV28, with 11 bases aligning to TRBD2. The germline V gene encodes CDR1 MDHEN and CDR2 SYDVKM. CDR3 length equals 17 residues. J gave up 9 bases and V 6 bases, and 16 bases lay outside the gene matches. As DNA, the CDR3 is TGTGCCAGCAGGGCCGGGACTAGCGGAACTTGGGGGGGTGAGCAGTTCTTC. Protein: CASRAGTSGTWGGEQFF.

The CDR3 DNA is TGTGCTAGTGGTTTGCCCATAAGGACTAGCCTCTACGAGCAGTACTTC. Encoded protein: CASGLPIRTSLYEQYF. The rearrangement joins TRBV12-5 to TRBJ2-7, with TRBD2 identical over 8 bases. The CDR3 totals 16 residues. Germline V gene lookup returns CDR1 LGHNT and CDR2 FRNRAP. Trimming took 2 bases from V and 3 from J; bases not matched to a gene: 9.

Only a few counts were recorded for this clone. The chain carries TRBV6-1 and TRBJ1-2; D perhaps matches TRBD1 (5 bases). The CDR3 has 14 residues. V lost 0 bases and J lost 5, with 10 bases in between. The germline CDR1 and CDR2 sequences are MNHNS and SASEGT. The CDR3 loop is CASSEARQSYGYTF. CDR3 coding DNA: TGTGCCAGCAGTGAAGCCCGACAGTCGTATGGCTACACCTTC.

V usage is TRBV5-1 and J usage is TRBJ2-7, with 9 bases matching TRBD1. CDR1 and CDR2 from the germline V gene are SGHRS and YFSETQ. The V and J ends lost 4 bases and 8 bases, in that order; junction bases with no gene match: 10. The CDR3 sequence is 14 residues long. CDR3 nucleotide sequence: TGCGCCAGCAGCCCAACGGGACAGGGTGGAAAGCAGTACTTC. This codes for CASSPTGQGGKQYF.

This clone was counted once. The chain links TRBV4-1 to TRBJ2-7; 7 nucleotides agree with TRBD2. Germline CDR1 is MGHRA and CDR2 is YSYEKL. The CDR3 has 14 amino acids. Trimming took 1 base from V and 2 from J; bases not matched to a gene: 2. The CDR3 nucleotides are TGCGCCAGCAGCCAAGCGGGAGGCGCCTACGAGCAGTACTTC. Its protein product is CASSQAGGAYEQYF.

The chain carries TRBV28 and TRBJ1-2, with 9 bases identical to TRBD1. The CDR3 extends over 12 amino acids. The germline V gene encodes CDR1 MDHEN and CDR2 SYDVKM. Trimming removed 10 bases from V and 4 bases from J; junction bases left unmatched: 4. For the CDR3, the DNA is TGTGCCACTCGGGACAGGGTCTATGGCTACACCTTC. Its translation: CATRDRVYGYTF.

The chain couples TRBV30 to TRBJ1-1; D gene ambiguous. The CDR3 totals 13 residues. V was cut by 4 bases and J by 3 bases, with 12 bases left in between. Germline V gene sequence: CDR1 GTSNPN, CDR2 SVGIG (reference sequence). The CDR3, as DNA: TGTGCCTGGATTCCAAGAACAGACACTGAAGCTTTCTTT. Its protein is CAWIPRTDTEAFF.

The sample holds a few counts of this clone. The rearrangement links TRBV11-3 to TRBJ2-3; TRBD2 is a possible D gene (5 bases). This CDR3 comprises 17 residues. V was shortened by 1 base and J by 0 bases, with 14 bases between the two germline ends. Germline CDR1 reads SGHNT; CDR2 reads YENEEA. CDR3: CASSLVTKRTSTDTQYF. In DNA form, the CDR3 reads TGTGCCAGCAGCTTAGTTACGAAGCGGACGAGCACAGATACGCAGTATTTT.

V usage is TRBV4-2 and J usage is TRBJ1-2, with D possibly matching TRBD1 (6 bases). The CDR3 length is 13 residues. Germline V gives CDR1 LGHNA, CDR2 YNFKEQ. Between the trimmed V and J ends, which lost 1 base and 6 bases, there was a span of 9 bases. The chain's CDR3 is CASSQVGTHGYTF. The CDR3 DNA sequence: TGTGCCAGCAGCCAAGTAGGGACACATGGCTACACCTTC.

In regard to this clone: Other DNA sequences in the same sample also yield this CDR3. The CDR3 DNA sequence: TGTGCCAGCTCACCACGACAGGGCAATCAGCCCCAGCATTTT. Protein sequence: CASSPRQGNQPQHF. This chain links TRBV18 with TRBJ1-5, with D perhaps matching TRBD1 (6 bases). The CDR3 has 14 residues. Germline V CDR1 and CDR2: KGHSH, LQKENI. V was shortened by 1 base and J by 2 bases, with 6 bases between the two germline ends.

V usage is TRBV4-2 and J usage is TRBJ2-1, with TRBD2 matching 7 bases. The V segment lost 0 bases and the J segment 15 bases; nucleotides outside the gene matches: 14. CDR3 length: 15 residues. Germline V gene data show CDR1 as LGHNA and CDR2 as YNFKEQ. As DNA, the CDR3 is TGTGCCAGCAGCCAAGATCTGGAGCGGGATCCCCCCAGGTTCTTC. It specifies CASSQDLERDPPRFF.

This sequence joins TRBV30 and TRBJ1-6; D might be TRBD1 (5 bases). V was cut by 4 bases and J by 3 bases, with 13 bases left in between. The CDR3 spans 15 residues. CDR1 and CDR2 (germline): GTSNPN, SVGIG (reference sequence). The CDR3 region is CAWNSKGVYNSPLHF. In nucleotides, the CDR3 is TGTGCCTGGAACTCCAAAGGGGTCTATAATTCACCCCTCCACTTT.

V gene TRBV19 combines with J gene TRBJ1-1; TRBD1 matches at 9 bases. Germline values: CDR1 LNHDA, CDR2 SQIVND (reference sequence). The length of the CDR3 is 13 residues. The trim removed 6 bases at V and 6 bases at J, leaving 5 bases unmatched. Here the CDR3 DNA reads TGTGCCAGTAGCAGGGGACAGGGCGCTGAAGCTTTCTTT. Its translation: CASSRGQGAEAFF.

This chain links TRBV7-3 with TRBJ2-3, with 8 bases aligning to TRBD2. Per germline, CDR1 SGHTA and CDR2 FQGTGA. This CDR3 region has 14 residues. V was pared by 5 bases and J by 3 bases, with 4 bases of the junction left unmatched. Here the CDR3 reads CASSNSGKTDTQYF. The CDR3 DNA reads as TGTGCCAGCAGCAATAGCGGGAAAACAGATACGCAGTATTTT.

The rearrangement uses TRBV28 and TRBJ1-1; no firm D call. The CDR3 has 16 amino acids. Germline assignment: CDR1 MDHEN and CDR2 SYDVKM. Trimming pared 6 bases from V and 4 bases from J, leaving 21 bases between. CDR3 protein: CASRLRTTAGGTEAFF. The CDR3 coding sequence is TGTGCCAGCAGACTGAGGACCACAGCGGGAGGCACTGAAGCTTTCTTT.

The chain recombines TRBV7-6 with TRBJ2-2; no reliable D call. Germline V gene lookup returns CDR1 SGHVS and CDR2 FNYEAQ. The germline V and J ends were trimmed by 1 base and 4 bases, with 10 bases remaining between them. This CDR3 region has 15 residues. As DNA, the CDR3 is TGTGCCAGCAGCTTAGAAACTATACCCACCGGGGAGCTGTTTTTT. It yields the protein CASSLETIPTGELFF.

The gene calls are TRBV7-8 and TRBJ2-2; D remains ambiguous. Germline-derived CDR1 and CDR2 are SGHVS and FQNEAQ. The CDR3 consists of 15 residues. Trimming took off 5 bases at V and 2 bases at J, with 12 bases between the two ends. The CDR3 sequence: CASSRGNVNTGELFF. In DNA, the CDR3 is TGTGCCAGCAGCCGCGGTAACGTTAACACCGGGGAGCTGTTTTTT.

The CDR3 DNA is TGTGCCAGTAGTATGTGGGCCAGGGGGCGAGGAGGCTACACCTTC. This encodes CASSMWARGRGGYTF. The rearrangement joins TRBV19 to TRBJ1-2; 8 positions match TRBD1. The CDR3 is 15 residues long. In germline, CDR1 is LNHDA, CDR2 SQIVND (reference sequence). The V gene end was trimmed by 3 bases and the J gene end by 8 bases; junction bases not matched to a gene: 11.